The 4 T cell receptor beta chains in this list originate from one sample, sequenced in a study of Graves' ophthalmopathy and Graves' hyperthyroidism. RNA served as the template for amplifying TCR beta CDR3 regions. After a first-round RT-PCR with HTBI primers, a second-round multiplex PCR was run. TCRdb passed the multiplex PCR reads through MiXCR, listing each CDR3 protein once. In the table there are 1 million to 1.3 million distinct CDR3 sequences, around a third of which are singletons. Material for sequencing was peripheral blood or thyroid tissue (not recorded which). These receptors all stem from an adult man with Graves' hyperthyroidism.

This clonotype was counted at least ten times. This chain connects TRBV2 to TRBJ1-2; D uncertain. V lost 4 bases and J 8 bases, leaving 14 bases between the germline ends. The CDR3 is 13 residues long. CDR1 is SNHLY and CDR2 is FYNNEI in the germline V gene. CDR3 loop: CASSGGQYVGYTF. CDR3 nucleotides: TGTGCCAGCAGTGGCGGGCAGTATGTCGGCTACACCTTC.

At least ten counts were recorded for this clonotype. The genes are TRBV4-3 and TRBJ2-7; no firm D call. The V gene's germline CDR1 is LGHNA and CDR2 YSLEER. The CDR3 contains 14 residues. The ends were cut back, 0 bases at V and 2 bases at J, with 8 bases in the middle. The CDR3 nucleotides read TGCGCCAGCAGCCAAGATTGGACGACCTACGAGCAGTACTTC. Protein product: CASSQDWTTYEQYF.

This clonotype was observed a handful of times. This chain uses TRBV24-1 with TRBJ1-1; D call uncertain. The germline V gene has CDR1 KGHDR and CDR2 SFDVKD. V was pared by 6 bases and J by 1 base, with 8 bases between. This CDR3 region has 13 residues. CDR3 in DNA: TGTGCCACCAGTCTCCCGGGGAACACTGAAGCTTTCTTT. It translates to CATSLPGNTEAFF.

This clonotype was seen repeatedly, ten times or more. V and J are TRBV6-5 and TRBJ1-4; tentative D call: TRBD1 (5 bases). The ends were cut back, 4 bases at V and 8 bases at J, with 17 bases in the middle. The CDR3 extends over 15 amino acids. In germline, CDR1 is MNHEY, CDR2 SVGAGI. Written as DNA, the CDR3 is TGTGCCAGCAGTTCATTCAGGGTGGGTGAAGAAAAACTGTTTTTT. It translates to CASSSFRVGEEKLFF.